These T cell receptor beta chains were read from a single sample in a study of T cell repertoires in cytomegalovirus infection. TCRdb analysed the reads with MiXCR anew, one entry per CDR3 protein. Among approximately 500,000 distinct CDR3 sequences listed, about 11% were seen once. Specimen: PBMCs. Receptor source: a human donor in good health (CMV status not recorded). Some clones in this sample may be carry-over from other donors' samples. CDR3s leave out the opening cysteine and the closing phenylalanine or tryptophan.

TRBV27 ASSPIGTGGWDSPLH
TRBV6-1 ASSPNGGPQPQH
TRBV12-3/TRBV12-4 ASSLQGGTGELF
TRBV9 ASSGGGRDEQY
TRBV2 ASRRSEKLF
TRBV20-1 SARDQWEEIYEQY
TRBV12-3/TRBV12-4 ASSPGLNFEQF
TRBV7-2 ASSYREMSETQY
TRBV10-3 AISEYGSTDTQY
TRBV12-3/TRBV12-4 ASISGYPYYGYT